The rows below give T cell receptor beta chains drawn from one sample of a study of blood T cell repertoires in COVID-19. The data were produced by immunoSEQ multiplex PCR, yet TCRdb's version contains in-frame clones alone and is incomplete. The sample carries some 200,000 clones, 85% to 90% recorded once. Sequenced material: peripheral blood. The source is a man older than 75 with acute or convalescent COVID-19. Both conserved end residues are trimmed from each CDR3. Each record gives: J gene, V gene, CDR3 protein.

j_call: TRBJ1-6; v_call: TRBV28; cdr3_aa: ASSFPNAGTGSSYNSPLH
j_call: TRBJ2-5; v_call: TRBV11-2; cdr3_aa: ASSFLTLTVRETQY
j_call: TRBJ2-1; v_call: TRBV7-2; cdr3_aa: ASTEGLAGPNEQF
j_call: TRBJ1-1; v_call: TRBV18; cdr3_aa: ASSSQGNTEAF
j_call: TRBJ1-5; v_call: TRBV19; cdr3_aa: ASSIIPTGTSNQPQH
j_call: TRBJ1-2; v_call: TRBV5-1; cdr3_aa: ASSLEAANYGYT
j_call: TRBJ1-4; v_call: TRBV29-1; cdr3_aa: SVISQGAREKLF
j_call: TRBJ2-3; v_call: TRBV19; cdr3_aa: ASSSPGTGNTDTQY
j_call: TRBJ2-1; v_call: TRBV30; cdr3_aa: AWTEGLAGAYEQF
j_call: TRBJ1-1; v_call: TRBV10-3; cdr3_aa: AISEQLNTEAF
j_call: TRBJ2-7; v_call: TRBV5-8; cdr3_aa: ASSYRDSTYEQY
j_call: TRBJ2-1; v_call: TRBV2; cdr3_aa: ATVDAGGGQF
j_call: TRBJ2-7; v_call: TRBV12-5; cdr3_aa: ASGHVQGVLGEY
j_call: TRBJ2-1; v_call: TRBV7-9; cdr3_aa: ASSFNNEQF
j_call: TRBJ2-7; v_call: TRBV7-9; cdr3_aa: ASSFYPTDEQY
j_call: TRBJ2-7; v_call: TRBV10-3; cdr3_aa: AISERAYEQY
j_call: TRBJ2-5; v_call: TRBV2; cdr3_aa: ASSERLGGETQY
j_call: TRBJ2-1; v_call: TRBV5-1; cdr3_aa: ASSPFAGRYNEQF
j_call: TRBJ1-5; v_call: TRBV28; cdr3_aa: ASSRQGQGQPQH
j_call: TRBJ2-2; v_call: TRBV18; cdr3_aa: ASFELLFGTGELF
j_call: TRBJ2-1; v_call: TRBV7-7; cdr3_aa: ASSPGLGYNEQF
j_call: TRBJ2-1; v_call: TRBV7-2; cdr3_aa: AGTGLAYNEQF
j_call: TRBJ1-2; v_call: TRBV6-2/TRBV6-3; cdr3_aa: ASRPTVYGYT
j_call: TRBJ2-2; v_call: TRBV14; cdr3_aa: ASSHHVRNTGELF
j_call: TRBJ2-3; v_call: TRBV20-1; cdr3_aa: SASRGDTQY
j_call: TRBJ2-2; v_call: TRBV4-1; cdr3_aa: ASSLAGTSGMGTGELF
j_call: TRBJ1-1; v_call: TRBV6-2/TRBV6-3; cdr3_aa: ASSYTVLARVLANTEAF
j_call: TRBJ2-7; v_call: TRBV11-2; cdr3_aa: ASSRQGNEQY
j_call: TRBJ1-2; v_call: TRBV7-9; cdr3_aa: ASSHPTGGGGVYGYT
j_call: TRBJ2-5; v_call: TRBV6-5; cdr3_aa: ASRPAGAGGETQY
j_call: TRBJ2-2; v_call: TRBV27; cdr3_aa: ASSLQKTSVNTGELF